This TCR beta chain originates from a study of cytomegalovirus exposure and HLA in healthy donors. Whole-study findings and limits: Presence/absence analyses rested on an assumption that sequencing depth was roughly uniform across donors. There were three CMV-associated chains whose specificity for CMV antigens was confirmed in vitro. The availability of immune exposure information extended only to CMV serostatus. Researchers catalogued over 150 TCR beta chains as cytomegalovirus-associated.

The CDR3 contains 15 residues. V lost 6 bases to trimming and J lost 4 bases; unmatched junction nucleotides: 6. Germline V gene sequence: CDR1 MNHNY, CDR2 SVGAGI (reference sequence). The table lists this clone with a few counts. Its antigen remains unknown. PCR employed 60 Vbeta and 13 Jbeta primers. The assay was immunoSEQ multiplex PCR, and TCRdb's table has in-frame clones only and misses some. The data hold approximately 110,000 clones, with 78% observed a single time. The receptor's source is a male donor in good health and CMV-seronegative. Input material: PBMCs. This rearrangement joins TRBV6-6 to TRBJ1-3; 10 bases match TRBD1. Here the CDR3 reads CASRDDRGQGNTIYF. The CDR3, as DNA: TGTGCCAGCAGGGATGACAGGGGGCAAGGAAACACCATATATTTT.